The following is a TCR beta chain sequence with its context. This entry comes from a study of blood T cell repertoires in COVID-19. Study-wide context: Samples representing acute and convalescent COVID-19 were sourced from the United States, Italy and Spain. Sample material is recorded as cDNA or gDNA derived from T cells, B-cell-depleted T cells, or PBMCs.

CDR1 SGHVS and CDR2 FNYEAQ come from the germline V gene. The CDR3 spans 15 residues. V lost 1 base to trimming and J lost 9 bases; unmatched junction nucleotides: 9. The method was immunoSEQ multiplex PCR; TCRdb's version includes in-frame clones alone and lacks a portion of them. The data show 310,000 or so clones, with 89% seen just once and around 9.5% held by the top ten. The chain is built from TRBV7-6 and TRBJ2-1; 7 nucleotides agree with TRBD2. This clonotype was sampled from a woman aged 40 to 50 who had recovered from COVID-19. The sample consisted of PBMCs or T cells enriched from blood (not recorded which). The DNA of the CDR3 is TGTGCCAGCAGCTTAGGGGCGGGAGCGTTAGGTGAGCAGTTCTTC. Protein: CASSLGAGALGEQFF.